This record concerns one TCR beta chain sequence. These data are taken from a study of shared clonotypes between healthy human individuals. Produced via immunoSEQ multiplex PCR; TCRdb's table is partial and in-frame only. This sample has about a million clones; 76% occur once, and the top ten carry around 1.4%. Germline-derived CDR1 and CDR2 are SNHLY and FYNNEI. The CDR3 covers 16 residues. Between the trimmed V and J ends, which lost 5 bases and 6 bases, there was a span of 22 bases. This receptor was taken from a man aged 18-30 years in good health. The material sequenced was memory CD4+ T cells sorted from blood. Indicated subset: CD45RA-negative fraction. The V call is TRBV2, the J call TRBJ1-1; a possible D gene is TRBD1 (6 bases). In nucleotides, the CDR3 is TGTGCCAGCAGTTATAAGAGACAGGAGGACGGGGCTGAAGCTTTCTTT. This encodes CASSYKRQEDGAEAFF. The whole variable domain, remainder taken from reference TRBV2 and TRBJ1-1, is EPEVTQTPSHQVTQMGQEVILRCVPISNHLYFYWYRQILGQKVEFLVSFYNNEISEKSEIFDDQFSVERPDGSNFTLKIRSTKLEDSAMYFCASSYKRQEDGAEAFFGQGTRLTVV.